These 4 T cell receptor beta chains were sequenced from one sample in a study of cytomegalovirus exposure and HLA in healthy donors (dated by TCRdb to the late 2010s). The library was generated by the immunoSEQ multiplex PCR assay. For the multiplex PCR, a mixture combining 60 forward primers for TCR Vbeta segments and 13 reverse primers for TCR Jbeta segments was used. The clones in this table, taken by TCRdb from immuneACCESS, are in-frame only. Not every clone is retained; where verified, under half of the shortfall comes from an unresolved V gene, and the cause of the rest is unknown. The sample profile shows about 150,000 clones; 65% to 85% of them were found once. The ten largest clones represent around 5.6% of the sample. The sequenced sample consisted of PBMCs. These TCRs come from a woman in her forties in good health and CMV-seropositive.

This clone was counted only a few times. CDR3 nucleotides: TGTGCCAGCAGCCTTGGCGGGACAGGGGGTGAAAAACTGTTTTTT. The encoded protein is CASSLGGTGGEKLFF. The rearrangement links TRBV11-3 to TRBJ1-4; 11 bases match TRBD1. J lost 7 bases, V lost 5 bases, and 6 bases had no gene match. The CDR3 loop spans 15 amino acids. Looked up from germline, CDR1 is SGHNT and CDR2 is YENEEA.

The chain uses TRBV27 and TRBJ2-7; 12 nucleotides line up with TRBD1. Germline V gene lookup returns CDR1 MNHEY and CDR2 SMNVEV (reference sequence). The CDR3 runs to 16 residues. V trimming: 5 bases; J trimming: 9 bases; junction bases outside the gene matches: 14. The CDR3: CASSPLGTGGAHGQYF. The CDR3, as DNA: TGTGCCAGCAGTCCACTTGGGACAGGGGGCGCCCACGGGCAGTACTTC.

This chain joins TRBV10-2 and TRBJ2-4; TRBD2 matches at 12 bases. This CDR3 contains 15 residues. V lost 5 bases and J lost 5; bases outside the gene matches: 4. Germline lookup yields CDR1 WSHSY and CDR2 SAAADI. CDR3 bases: TGCGCCAGCAGTCCTGGACTAGCGGGGCAAAACATTCAGTACTTC. It translates to CASSPGLAGQNIQYF.

The V gene is TRBV28, the J gene TRBJ1-4; 7 nucleotides align to TRBD1. Germline CDR1 is MDHEN and CDR2 is SYDVKM. Losses at the gene ends were 8 bases for V and 3 bases for J; bases not matched to a gene: 6. The CDR3 loop spans 14 amino acids. CDR3 bases: TGTGCCAGCCGATACAGGGGCCCTAATGAAAAACTGTTTTTT. Translation: CASRYRGPNEKLFF.